Below are 22 T cell receptor beta chains sequenced from a single sample in a study of blood T cell repertoires in COVID-19. Produced via immunoSEQ multiplex PCR; TCRdb's table is partial and in-frame only. The data contain 250,000 or so clones, about 85% of them singletons. Source material: peripheral blood. These receptors originate from a woman aged 55-70 years with active or convalescent COVID-19.

V and J are TRBV7-2 and TRBJ2-1, with TRBD2 matching 7 bases. Germline-derived CDR1 and CDR2 are SGHTA and FQGNSA. J gave up 0 bases and V 4 bases, and 6 bases lay outside the gene matches. This CDR3 has 16 amino acids. CDR3 in DNA: TGTGCCAGCAGCTCTAGCGGCTACTACTCCTACAATGAGCAGTTCTTC. It specifies CASSSSGYYSYNEQFF.

The rearrangement links TRBV28 to TRBJ2-3; TRBD2 matches 8 bases. In germline, CDR1 is MDHEN, CDR2 SYDVKM. V lost 5 bases and J lost 2; bases outside the gene matches: 9. This CDR3 has 16 residues. The CDR3 bases are TGTGCCAGCAGTAACCACGATAGCGGGATCACAGATACGCAGTATTTT. It specifies CASSNHDSGITDTQYF.

The chain recombines TRBV12-3 or TRBV12-4 with TRBJ2-7; D is uncertain. The V and J ends lost 8 bases and 6 bases respectively, with 11 bases between them. This CDR3 has 11 residues. CDR3 DNA sequence: TGTGCCAGCGCTTTTGGAGCCGAGCAGTACTTC. Its translation: CASAFGAEQYF.

This chain links TRBV29-1 with TRBJ1-5; 10 bases line up with TRBD1. Germline V gene sequence: CDR1 SQVTM, CDR2 ANQGSEA. The CDR3 loop spans 15 amino acids. Trimming at V came to 4 bases and at J to 9 bases, leaving 12 bases not matched to a gene. CDR3 nucleotides: TGCAGCGTTGCTGAGTCCCGGGACAGGGGAGGGCCCCAGCATTTT. Encoded protein: CSVAESRDRGGPQHF.

This chain uses TRBV6-2 or TRBV6-3 with TRBJ2-3, with 7 bases fitting TRBD1. Germline V gene sequence: CDR1 MNHEY, CDR2 SVGEGT. V gave up 5 bases and J gave up 4 bases; unmatched junction bases: 15. This CDR3 has 17 residues. DNA for the CDR3: TGTGCCAGCAGTCCCCGGACCAAGCGCACAGGGGCAGATACGCAGTATTTT. Protein sequence: CASSPRTKRTGADTQYF.

This sequence joins TRBV5-1 and TRBJ2-7, with TRBD2 as a possible D gene (6 bases). Deletions cut 5 bases from V and 0 bases from J, with 12 bases between. Germline CDR1 and CDR2: SGHRS and YFSETQ. This CDR3 is 14 amino acids long. CDR3: CASSFSGVSYEQYF. CDR3 bases: TGCGCCAGCAGTTTTAGCGGAGTCTCCTACGAGCAGTACTTC.

The chain couples TRBV27 to TRBJ1-2; D possibly corresponds to TRBD1 (5 bases). The CDR3 extends over 14 amino acids. CDR1 is MNHEY and CDR2 is SMNVEV in the germline V gene (reference sequence). Trimming left V 5 bases short and J 4 bases short, with 14 bases between. The CDR3: CASSAGGAGYGYTF. As DNA, the CDR3 is TGTGCCAGCAGTGCCGGCGGGGCGGGCTATGGCTACACCTTC.

J is TRBJ2-2 and V is TRBV20-1; 8 nucleotides match TRBD1. The V gene end was trimmed by 3 bases and the J gene end by 4 bases; junction bases not matched to a gene: 4. This CDR3 is built from 14 residues. Germline lookup yields CDR1 DFQATT and CDR2 SNEGSKA (reference sequence). The CDR3 region is CSASAGGITGELFF. The CDR3 coding sequence is TGCAGTGCTAGTGCAGGGGGCATCACCGGGGAGCTGTTTTTT.

The count of this clone is one. The CDR3 DNA sequence: TGTGCCTGGAGGGTCAAGGGGCCGAGCTCCTACGAGCAGTACTTC. Protein: CAWRVKGPSSYEQYF. This chain connects TRBV30 to TRBJ2-7; the D gene is possibly TRBD1 (5 bases). V lost 3 bases, J lost 0 bases, and 15 bases lay in between. From germline, CDR1 is GTSNPN and CDR2 SVGIG (reference sequence). The CDR3 spans 15 residues. Full variable domain (rest looked up from reference TRBV30 and TRBJ2-7): SQTIHQWPATLVQPVGSPLSLECTVEGTSNPNLYWYRQAAGRGLQLLFYSVGIGQISSEVPQNLSASRPQDRQFILSSKKLLLSDSGFYLCAWRVKGPSSYEQYFGPGTRLTVT.

This chain's CDR3 is CASETSGKTRQFF. The CDR3, as DNA: TGTGCCAGCGAAACTAGCGGGAAAACCAGGCAGTTCTTC. This chain joins TRBV28 and TRBJ2-1; the match to TRBD2 covers 10 bases. The CDR3 has 13 residues. V dropped 8 bases and J dropped 12; count of bases not matched to a gene: 10. Germline CDR1 MDHEN, CDR2 SYDVKM.

The chain combines TRBV5-4 with TRBJ2-7; no clear D. The V end lost 0 bases, the J end lost 4 bases, and 14 bases lay between the germline ends. Germline V gene data show CDR1 as SGHNT and CDR2 as YYREEE (reference sequence). The CDR3 is 15 amino acids. This CDR3 is CASSLAGPGEYEQYF. For the CDR3, the DNA is TGTGCCAGCAGCTTGGCAGGCCCCGGCGAATACGAGCAGTACTTC.

This rearrangement joins TRBV7-9 to TRBJ2-2; TRBD1 is a possible D gene (6 bases). The germline gives CDR1 SEHNR, CDR2 FQNEAQ (reference sequence). The CDR3 runs to 15 residues. Trimming removed 4 bases from V and 2 bases from J, with 11 bases in between. The CDR3 region is CASSSRGINTGELFF. The CDR3 DNA follows: TGTGCCAGCAGCTCCAGGGGAATCAACACCGGGGAGCTGTTTTTT.

The chain recombines TRBV10-3 with TRBJ2-5; TRBD1 is a possible D gene (5 bases). Trimming shortened V by 0 bases and J by 1 base, and 6 bases separated the two germline ends. The CDR3 sequence is 14 residues long. Germline V gene sequence: CDR1 ENHRY, CDR2 SYGVKD. CDR3 bases: TGTGCCATCAGTGAGTCAACAGGCCAAGAGACCCAGTACTTC. It yields the protein CAISESTGQETQYF.

The chain combines TRBV20-1 with TRBJ2-7; D uncertain. The germline gives CDR1 DFQATT, CDR2 SNEGSKA (reference sequence). This CDR3 comprises 12 residues. Between the trimmed V and J ends, which lost 3 bases and 6 bases, there was a span of 12 bases. CDR3 nucleotides: TGCAGTGCTAGTTCCGGTGGCGGCGAGCAGTACTTC. This translates into CSASSGGGEQYF.

J is TRBJ1-1 and V is TRBV5-5; 11 bases line up with TRBD1. The CDR3 runs 15 residues. The germline V gene encodes CDR1 SGHKS and CDR2 YYEKEE (reference sequence). V shed 4 bases and J 5 bases; nucleotides not matched to a gene: 7. This CDR3 is CASSIRGTGGTEAFF. In DNA, the CDR3 is TGTGCCAGCAGCATCCGAGGGACAGGGGGGACTGAAGCTTTCTTT. Drawing the rest from reference TRBV5-5 and TRBJ1-1, the complete variable domain is DAGVTQSPTHLIKTRGQQVTLRCSPISGHKSVSWYQQVLGQGPQFIFQYYEKEERGRGNFPDRFSARQFPNYSSELNVNALLLGDSALYLCASSIRGTGGTEAFFGQGTRLTVV.

V is TRBV6-6 and J is TRBJ1-5; no clear D gene. The CDR3 is 13 residues long. In germline, CDR1 is MNHNY, CDR2 SVGAGI (reference sequence). The V end lost 6 bases, the J end lost 2 bases, and 8 bases lay between the germline ends. The CDR3 loop is CASRNERNQPQHF. CDR3 DNA: TGTGCCAGCAGGAACGAGCGCAATCAGCCCCAGCATTTT.

V gene TRBV6-1 combines with J gene TRBJ2-5; 8 bases line up with TRBD1. CDR1 is MNHNS and CDR2 is SASEGT in the germline V gene. J gave up 4 bases and V 4 bases, and 11 bases lay outside the gene matches. The CDR3 contains 16 residues. CDR3 in amino acids: CASSVRQGSYGETQYF. The CDR3 bases are TGTGCCAGCAGTGTCCGACAGGGGTCGTATGGAGAGACCCAGTACTTC.

The rearrangement links TRBV7-9 to TRBJ2-1, with TRBD2 identical over 7 bases. This CDR3 is built from 15 residues. Germline lookup yields CDR1 SEHNR and CDR2 FQNEAQ (reference sequence). With 5 bases clipped from V and 0 bases from J, the junction kept 4 bases outside the gene matches. CDR3 in amino acids: CASSPPGGSYNEQFF. CDR3 coding DNA: TGTGCCAGCAGCCCGCCGGGGGGCTCCTACAATGAGCAGTTCTTC.

This rearrangement joins TRBV9 to TRBJ1-3, with TRBD1 identical over 9 bases. Trimming cost V 2 bases and J 2 bases; bases outside gene matches: 5. CDR3 length: 16 amino acids. Germline V gene sequence: CDR1 SGDLS, CDR2 YYNGEE. The CDR3 is CASSVTGGSAGNTIYF. The CDR3 bases are TGTGCCAGCAGCGTCACAGGGGGCTCTGCTGGAAACACCATATATTTT. The entire variable domain, with the rest obtained from reference TRBV9 and TRBJ1-3, is as follows: DSGVTQTPKHLITATGQRVTLRCSPRSGDLSVYWYQQSLDQGLQFLIQYYNGEERAKGNILERFSAQQFPDLHSELNLSSLELGDSALYFCASSVTGGSAGNTIYFGEGSWLTVV.

The chain couples TRBV19 to TRBJ1-3; 8 nucleotides align to TRBD1. The CDR3 runs 16 residues. CDR1 LNHDA and CDR2 SQIVND come from the germline V gene (reference sequence). Trimming removed 7 bases from V and 0 bases from J; junction bases left unmatched: 8. For the CDR3, the DNA is TGTGCCAGTACCCGGGACAGGCGTACCTCTGGAAACACCATATATTTT. Protein product: CASTRDRRTSGNTIYF.

The chain uses TRBV18 and TRBJ1-3, with 8 bases that match TRBD1. Germline assignment: CDR1 KGHSH and CDR2 LQKENI. This CDR3 is built from 15 residues. V shed 3 bases, J shed 0 bases, and the junction held 1 base outside the gene matches. The CDR3 sequence is CASSPGQGSGNTIYF. The CDR3 nucleotides are TGTGCCAGCTCACCCGGACAGGGCTCTGGAAACACCATATATTTT.

This clone was found a few times. The chain uses TRBV5-4 and TRBJ1-1; a weak D match, TRBD1 (5 bases). V was shortened by 1 base and J by 6 bases, with 16 bases between the two germline ends. This CDR3 region has 15 residues. CDR1 SGHNT and CDR2 YYREEE come from the germline V gene (reference sequence). The CDR3 DNA is TGTGCCAGCAGCTTGATGCAGGGAGGACTCGCTGAAGCTTTCTTT. Residues: CASSLMQGGLAEAFF.